This entry concerns a single TCR beta chain. This clonotype was counted many times. Its antigen target is currently unknown. Base qualities are not at hand, and no much larger clone is one base apart. The library came from multiplex PCR. Sequencer: Illumina HiSeq 4000. TCR beta libraries were built with iRepertoire HTBI primers and Arm-PCR amplification of CDR3 regions. Before sequencing, the PCR products underwent gel purification. The published analysis was carried out like this. Gene usage analysis of CDR3 amino acid clonotypes used the 62 TRBV and 14 TRBJ segments found across samples. COPE and FqMerger were used to merge filtered high-quality paired reads into contigs. BLAST was used to align contigs to IMGT TRBV, TRBD and TRBJ reference genes, with CDR3 defined following IMGT. Any clonotype with a frequency above 0.1% was counted as a highly expanded clone. Shannon entropy served as the measure of repertoire diversity, while the Gini coefficient captured V-J evenness. A clonotype found in more than one individual was treated as public. TCRdb ran its own pipeline on the public reads, namely fastp trimming at Q25 and MiXCR clone calling, and kept in-frame beta chains. When rows share a CDR3 protein, they turn into one entry using the most common DNA and genes. The V and J calls, along with clone size, are taken from TCRdb and not from the paper's own processing. This sample is represented by about 470,000 distinct CDR3 sequences; about a fifth of them were singletons. The ten largest clones capture roughly 7% of the sample.

In light of the paper, this sample's time point label describes: persistent/refractory GD, antithyroid drugs over 5 years with positive TRAb. For both TCR sequencing and RNA sequencing, RNA was extracted from PBMCs using TRIzol. The diagnosis of Graves' disease followed American Thyroid Association guidelines. Patients for the study were recruited at an endocrinology department in Xi'an, China. Each patient gave around 9.2 milliliters of peripheral blood, collected in an EDTA anticoagulant tube. PBMCs were isolated by Ficoll Paque Plus density gradient separation without further T cell sorting. An Agilent 2100 Bioanalyzer and agarose gel were used to assess RNA quality, and a NanoDrop 2000 was used to measure RNA concentration. This sample was included in a study of regulatory T cells in long-lasting Graves disease (dated by TCRdb to about 2021). Background for the entire study: Persistent Graves' disease was defined as antithyroid drug treatment for over 5 years with persistently positive TSH receptor autoantibodies. Patients with persistent Graves' disease were compared with patients with newly diagnosed Graves' disease using TCR sequencing and RNA sequencing of peripheral blood. The study took place in China and was registered as a clinical trial. A total of about 35 samples underwent TCR sequencing, from roughly 13 patients with persistent Graves' disease and roughly 20 patients with newly diagnosed Graves' disease. Persistent Graves' disease patients in the clinical cohort had taken antithyroid drugs for about 10.3 years on average.

CDR1 SGHTA and CDR2 FQGNSA are derived from the germline V gene. Relative to germline, V is 6 bases shorter and J is 4 bases shorter, with 16 bases between their ends. There are 14 amino acids in the CDR3, from cysteine to phenylalanine inclusive. Only the CDR3 part of the read is kept: 42 bases, read in frame from the first base. The full study reports these points: Patients with persistent disease shared more public clonotypes (around 2,700) than newly diagnosed patients did (more than 900). Only the TCR beta chain was sequenced and analyzed. The authors acknowledged the small sample size as a limitation that may reduce accuracy. Compared with newly diagnosed patients, persistent Graves' disease patients had lower TCR Shannon entropy and fewer highly expanded clones, which suggests clonal expansion. Because the primary lesion, thyroid tissue, could not be accessed, the study looked at peripheral blood alone. Persistent disease showed preferential use of TRBV28, TRBJ1-2 and TRBJ2-5, whereas newly diagnosed disease favored TRBV20-1 and TRBJ2-1.

The input for sequencing was peripheral blood mononuclear cells (PBMCs), taken when the disease was refractory, from a patient treated with antithyroid drugs. The clonotype originates from a female donor with Graves disease. The sequence joins TRBV7-2 to TRBJ2-7; the D gene remains uncertain. CDR3 reads: CASRLGLTSYEQYF. The nucleotide sequence reads TGTGCCAGCAGGCTTGGGCTGACTTCGTACGAGCAGTACTTC.